This T cell receptor beta chain was profiled in a study of blood T cell repertoires in COVID-19. Sequencing used immunoSEQ multiplex PCR; TCRdb keeps in-frame clones, though not all of them. The sample yields about 300,000 clones, 90% seen once. The junction had 6 bases not matched to a gene; V was cut back by 3 bases and J by 3 bases. The CDR3 covers 14 residues. Germline values: CDR1 SQVTM, CDR2 ANQGSEA. This chain joins TRBV29-1 and TRBJ1-1; TRBD1 matches at 8 bases. Sequenced input: peripheral blood. The receptor's source is a woman under 40 with COVID-19, enrolled during active disease. CDR3 sequence (DNA): TGCAGCGTTGACCTACACAGGGGGTACACTGAAGCTTTCTTT. It is translated as CSVDLHRGYTEAFF. The whole variable domain, filled in from reference TRBV29-1 and TRBJ1-1, reads SAVISQKPSRDICQRGTSLTIQCQVDSQVTMMFWYRQQPGQSLTLIATANQGSEATYESGFVIDKFPISRPNLTFSTLTVSNMSPEDSSIYLCSVDLHRGYTEAFFGQGTRLTVV.